This TCR beta chain comes out of a study of T cells in Graves' hyperthyroidism and ophthalmopathy. Uncontrolled infection, other autoimmune disease, pregnancy or lactation disqualified patients from enrolment. Based on clinical symptoms, serum thyroxine and TRAb, thyroid ultrasound and orbital computed tomography, diagnoses were reached. There were TCR beta CDR3 regions amplified from RNA transcripts. An initial round of RT-PCR targeting the TCR CDR3 relied on the HTBI primer set. TCRdb reprocessed the multiplex PCR reads with MiXCR, giving one entry per CDR3 protein. The repertoire consists of about 700,000 distinct CDR3 sequences, with roughly 45% occurring once and the leading ten covering about 7.7%. The germline V gene has CDR1 SGHRS and CDR2 YFSETQ. The length of the CDR3 is 13 residues. Whole-study findings and limits: Most clonotypes that expanded in the thyroid above 0.001 also showed up in blood. Ophthalmopathy was told apart from stable hyperthyroidism by a 13 V-J model.

A word on this clonotype: Its specificity is not known.

This receptor was obtained from an adult man with Graves' disease, either hyperthyroidism or ophthalmopathy (not recorded which). The V call is TRBV5-1, the J call TRBJ2-5, with a weak D call TRBD1 (6 bases). The end of the DNA fits TRBJ2-7 better, so the J call may be wrong. The sequenced material came from peripheral blood or thyroid tissue (not recorded which). The CDR3 DNA sequence: TGCGCCAGCAGCCACCTACAGGGCTACGAGCAGTACTTC. Residues: CASSHLQGYEQYF.